This T cell receptor (beta chain) was retrieved from a study of somatic mutations in cytotoxic T cells in rheumatoid arthritis. This clone was recorded only once. Profiled with immunoSEQ multiplex PCR; TCRdb holds only in-frame clones, not every one. Of about 33,000 clones in the sample, about 80% are singletons; the top ten hold about 3.4%. The clonotype comes from a man aged 35-49 years in good health. Sequenced sample: CD8+ T cells sorted from blood.

In DNA form, the CDR3 reads TGTGCCAGCAGCCCGACCCTCCCCTACAATGAGCAGTTCTTC. The encoded protein is CASSPTLPYNEQFF. This chain links TRBV7-9 with TRBJ2-1; no clear D. V was shortened by 5 bases and J by 2 bases, with 10 bases between the two germline ends. In germline, CDR1 is SEHNR, CDR2 FQNEAQ (reference sequence). This CDR3 is 14 amino acids long.